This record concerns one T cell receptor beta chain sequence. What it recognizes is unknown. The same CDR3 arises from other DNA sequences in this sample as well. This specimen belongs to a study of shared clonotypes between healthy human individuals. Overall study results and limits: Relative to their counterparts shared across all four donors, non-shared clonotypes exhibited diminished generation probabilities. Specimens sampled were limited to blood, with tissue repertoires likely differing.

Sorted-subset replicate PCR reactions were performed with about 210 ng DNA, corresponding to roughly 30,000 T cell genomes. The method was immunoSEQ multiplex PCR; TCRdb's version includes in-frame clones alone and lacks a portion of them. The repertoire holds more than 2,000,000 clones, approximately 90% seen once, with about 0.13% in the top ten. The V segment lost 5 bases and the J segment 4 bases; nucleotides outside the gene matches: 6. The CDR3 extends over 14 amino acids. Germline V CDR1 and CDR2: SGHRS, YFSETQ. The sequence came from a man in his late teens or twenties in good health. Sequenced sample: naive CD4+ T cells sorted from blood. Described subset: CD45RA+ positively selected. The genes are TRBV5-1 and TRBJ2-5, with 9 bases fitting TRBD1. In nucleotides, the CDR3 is TGCGCCAGCAGTGCGGGGACAGGGAGAGAGACCCAGTACTTC. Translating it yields CASSAGTGRETQYF.